Below are 13 T cell receptor beta chains sequenced from a single sample in a study of blood T cell repertoires in COVID-19. Generated by immunoSEQ multiplex PCR, the TCRdb table keeps only in-frame clones and is missing some. The sample consists of under 350,000 clones, under 90% of them appearing once. The sample taken for sequencing was peripheral blood. These receptors were taken from a woman younger than 45 with COVID-19, enrolled during active disease.

The rearrangement uses TRBV2 and TRBJ2-5; D not certain. CDR3 length: 12 residues. Germline lookup yields CDR1 SNHLY and CDR2 FYNNEI. V shed 6 bases and J shed 13 bases, with 18 bases lying between them. CDR3 sequence (DNA): TGTGCCAGCAGACCCGGTACGGAGAGAGGGTACTTC. It is translated as CASRPGTERGYF.

V gene TRBV2 combines with J gene TRBJ1-2; D might be TRBD1 (5 bases). Trimming removed 7 bases from V and 8 bases from J, with 17 bases in between. The CDR3 is 13 residues long. Germline lookup yields CDR1 SNHLY and CDR2 FYNNEI. CDR3 region: CASKDDRRWGYTF. CDR3 sequence (DNA): TGTGCCAGCAAAGACGACAGACGGTGGGGCTACACCTTC.

The chain couples TRBV19 to TRBJ1-6; TRBD1 might be the D (5 bases). The CDR3 covers 14 residues. Germline V gives CDR1 LNHDA, CDR2 SQIVND (reference sequence). Trimming removed 6 bases from V and 2 bases from J, with 8 bases in between. CDR3 loop: CASSGTTYNSPLHF. The CDR3 nucleotides read TGTGCCAGTAGCGGGACTACCTATAATTCACCCCTCCACTTT. Full variable domain (remainder filled in from reference TRBV19 and TRBJ1-6): DGGITQSPKYLFRKEGQNVTLSCEQNLNHDAMYWYRQDPGQGLRLIYYSQIVNDFQKGDIAEGYSVSREKKESFPLTVTSAQKNPTAFYLCASSGTTYNSPLHFGNGTRLTVT.

The V gene is TRBV11-1, the J gene TRBJ2-7, with 9 bases identical to TRBD1. There are 14 residues in the CDR3. Germline assignment: CDR1 SGHAT and CDR2 FQDESV (reference sequence). J lost 7 bases, V lost 1 base, and 5 bases had no gene match. CDR3 protein: CASSLGTGTGEQYF. The CDR3 DNA reads TGTGCCAGCAGCTTAGGGACGGGGACAGGGGAGCAGTACTTC. The full variable domain, rest sourced from reference TRBV11-1 and TRBJ2-7, is EAEVAQSPRYKITEKSQAVAFWCDPISGHATLYWYRQILGQGPELLVQFQDESVVDDSQLPKDRFSAERLKGVDSTLKIQPAELGDSAMYLCASSLGTGTGEQYFGPGTRLTVT.

This sequence joins TRBV7-9 and TRBJ2-1, with TRBD2 matching over 7 bases. V shed 1 base and J 9 bases; nucleotides not matched to a gene: 6. The germline CDR1 and CDR2 sequences are SEHNR and FQNEAQ (reference sequence). The CDR3 contains 14 residues. The CDR3 DNA reads TGTGCCAGCAGCTTAGGCTCTTCGGGGGGTGAGCAGTTCTTC. Translated: CASSLGSSGGEQFF.

There are a few counts of this clone. Here the CDR3 reads CASSLGRSFSSERSSYEQYF. The CDR3 region has the DNA TGCGCCAGCAGCTTGGGTAGGTCATTTAGTTCGGAGCGGAGCTCCTACGAGCAGTACTTC. The chain carries TRBV5-1 and TRBJ2-7; a possible D gene is TRBD2 (5 bases). Germline loops: CDR1 SGHRS, CDR2 YFSETQ. Trimming stripped 0 bases from V and 0 bases from J, with 25 bases between. CDR3 length: 20 amino acids.

The chain carries TRBV28 and TRBJ1-2; no firm D call. Germline CDR1 is MDHEN and CDR2 is SYDVKM. This CDR3 has 14 amino acids. The V end was cut by 6 bases, the J end by 1 base, with 12 bases between. CDR3 protein: CASREGSLNYGYTF. CDR3 DNA sequence: TGTGCCAGCAGGGAGGGCTCCCTTAACTATGGCTACACCTTC.

The genes are TRBV6-5 and TRBJ1-1; TRBD1 is a possible D gene (6 bases). This CDR3 has 14 amino acids. Germline V gene lookup returns CDR1 MNHEY and CDR2 SVGAGI. V lost 1 base to trimming and J lost 4 bases, with 10 bases between them. Written as DNA, the CDR3 is TGTGCCAGCAGTTACTACAGGGCGGGCACTGAAGCTTTCTTT. Translating gives CASSYYRAGTEAFF.

The chain recombines TRBV19 with TRBJ1-5; D remains unclear. CDR1 is LNHDA, CDR2 SQIVND, per germline (reference sequence). This CDR3 has 15 residues. Trimming left V 9 bases short and J 2 bases short, with 17 bases between. The CDR3 nucleotides are TGTGCCAGCCATCACAGATTTAGTGGCAATCAGCCCCAGCATTTT. Amino acid sequence: CASHHRFSGNQPQHF.

This chain joins TRBV7-2 and TRBJ1-1, with TRBD1 matching 9 bases. This CDR3 has 16 amino acids. After removal of 6 bases from V and 3 bases from J, the junction contained 11 bases not matched to a gene. Germline V gene lookup returns CDR1 SGHTA and CDR2 FQGNSA. The CDR3 DNA follows: TGTGCCAGCAGGAGATACAGGGGGCAGGACGACACTGAAGCTTTCTTT. It encodes CASRRYRGQDDTEAFF.

The chain couples TRBV7-9 to TRBJ1-6; D is unresolved. Germline assignment: CDR1 SEHNR and CDR2 FQNEAQ (reference sequence). V was shortened by 7 bases and J by 10 bases, with 20 bases between the two germline ends. The CDR3 consists of 15 residues. The CDR3 region has the DNA TGTGCCAGCACCAAAACTTACCCGGAGGGATCACCCCTCCACTTT. This sequence encodes CASTKTYPEGSPLHF. Complete variable domain (other parts from reference TRBV7-9 and TRBJ1-6): DTGVSQNPRHKITKRGQNVTFRCDPISEHNRLYWYRQTLGQGPEFLTYFQNEAQLEKSRLLSDRFSAERPKGSFSTLEIQRTEQGDSAMYLCASTKTYPEGSPLHFGNGTRLTVT.

The J gene is TRBJ1-1, the V gene TRBV20-1; no clear D gene. CDR3 length equals 11 residues. In germline, CDR1 is DFQATT, CDR2 SNEGSKA (reference sequence). The CDR3 nucleotides read TGCAGCCCGGAGGGGAACACTGAAGCTTTCTTT. Translating gives CSPEGNTEAFF.

This clone is a singleton in its sample. The chain employs TRBV29-1 and TRBJ2-1; TRBD2 matches 7 bases. The germline CDR1 and CDR2 sequences are SQVTM and ANQGSEA. This CDR3 has 13 residues. The CDR3, as DNA: TGCAGTGGCCTTGCGGGGGTCAACAATGAGCAGTTCTTC. Protein product: CSGLAGVNNEQFF.